A single sample gave rise to the 8 T cell receptor beta chains below, sequenced in a study of blood T cell repertoires in COVID-19. Repertoires were generated with immunoSEQ multiplex PCR, while TCRdb's copy carries only in-frame clones and drops some. The sample consists of some 290,000 clones, approximately 91% of them appearing once. The sample was peripheral blood. The source of these receptors is a woman in her 30s with COVID-19, enrolled during active disease.

The chain joins TRBV18 to TRBJ1-5; D is perhaps TRBD1 (6 bases). V gave up 3 bases and J gave up 0 bases, with 15 bases separating them. The CDR3 has 17 amino acids. Germline values: CDR1 KGHSH, CDR2 LQKENI. The CDR3 here is CASSPQGRDISNQPQHF. The CDR3 nucleotides read TGTGCCAGCTCACCCCAGGGCCGGGACATTAGCAATCAGCCCCAGCATTTT. Drawing the rest from reference TRBV18 and TRBJ1-5, the complete variable domain is NAGVMQNPRHLVRRRGQEARLRCSPMKGHSHVYWYRQLPEEGLKFMVYLQKENIIDESGMPKERFSAEFPKEGPSILRIQQVVRGDSAAYFCASSPQGRDISNQPQHFGDGTRLSIL.

The V call is TRBV29-1, the J call TRBJ2-1, with 8 positions matching TRBD2. Losses at the gene ends were 3 bases for V and 6 bases for J; bases not matched to a gene: 4. The CDR3 is 13 residues long. The germline V gene has CDR1 SQVTM and CDR2 ANQGSEA. The CDR3 sequence: CSVEGTRSNEQFF. The CDR3 coding sequence is TGCAGCGTTGAGGGGACTAGATCCAATGAGCAGTTCTTC.

The chain recombines TRBV19 with TRBJ2-7; 7 bases match TRBD2. Germline CDR1 is LNHDA and CDR2 is SQIVND (reference sequence). Trimming at V came to 10 bases and at J to 0 bases, leaving 12 bases not matched to a gene. The CDR3 spans 15 residues. The CDR3 is CATRRERGYSYEQYF. The CDR3 DNA reads as TGTGCCACCAGACGCGAGCGGGGTTACTCCTACGAGCAGTACTTC.

The V and J genes are TRBV29-1 and TRBJ1-4; D may be TRBD1 (6 bases). This CDR3 is 12 amino acids long. Looked up from germline, CDR1 is SQVTM and CDR2 is ANQGSEA. The CDR3 loop is CRRGGFDEKLFF. For the CDR3, the DNA is TGCAGGAGGGGGGGGTTTGATGAAAAACTGTTTTTT. The whole variable domain, filled in from reference TRBV29-1 and TRBJ1-4, reads SAVISQKPSRDICQRGTSLTIQCQVDSQVTMMFWYRQQPGQSLTLIATANQGSEATYESGFVIDKFPISRPNLTFSTLTVSNMSPEDSSIYLCRRGGFDEKLFFGSGTQLSVL.

This chain joins TRBV6-2 or TRBV6-3 and TRBJ1-2; the D gene is possibly TRBD1 (6 bases). The CDR3 has 14 residues. Trimming left V 2 bases short and J 0 bases short, with 7 bases between. Per germline, CDR1 MNHEY and CDR2 SVGEGT. The CDR3 spells CASSYQGPNYGYTF. The CDR3 DNA reads as TGTGCCAGCAGTTACCAGGGGCCTAACTATGGCTACACCTTC.

The V and J genes are TRBV12-3 or TRBV12-4 and TRBJ2-3; maybe TRBD2 (5 bases). With 1 base removed from V and 4 bases from J, the gap between germline ends came to 6 bases. The CDR3 is 13 amino acids. The CDR3 DNA is TGTGCCAGCAGTTTAGGGGGAGCAGATACGCAGTATTTT. It yields the protein CASSLGGADTQYF.

The CDR3 DNA is TGTGCCAGTAGTCCCGGGACAGGGAGGGCCAGAGATTCACCCCTCCACTTT. Translating gives CASSPGTGRARDSPLHF. The V gene is TRBV19, the J gene TRBJ1-6; 9 nucleotides match TRBD1. V gave up 5 bases and J gave up 8 bases; unmatched junction bases: 13. This CDR3 has 17 residues. The germline CDR1 and CDR2 sequences are LNHDA and SQIVND (reference sequence).

The chain uses TRBV2 and TRBJ2-7, with TRBD2 matching over 9 bases. The CDR3 is made up of 14 amino acids. Germline CDR1 and CDR2: SNHLY and FYNNEI. With 5 bases clipped from V and 2 bases from J, the junction kept 4 bases outside the gene matches. Here the CDR3 reads CASSNSGRAYEQYF. The CDR3 coding sequence is TGTGCCAGCAGTAATAGCGGGAGAGCCTACGAGCAGTACTTC. Full variable domain (outside the CDR3, taken from reference TRBV2 and TRBJ2-7): EPEVTQTPSHQVTQMGQEVILRCVPISNHLYFYWYRQILGQKVEFLVSFYNNEISEKSEIFDDQFSVERPDGSNFTLKIRSTKLEDSAMYFCASSNSGRAYEQYFGPGTRLTVT.